This T cell receptor beta chain was identified during a study of shared clonotypes between healthy human individuals. Remarks on this clone: Its antigen remains unknown. One end of the junction is discordant with germline, which a read error may explain.

Study-wide results and caveats: Generally, naive subsets came out with larger estimated richness than memory subsets.

Subsets obtained from CD4+ cells comprised CD45RA+ naive and CD45RA-negative memory cells. The CDR3 runs 13 residues. Germline V gives CDR1 SSHAT, CDR2 FNYEAQ (reference sequence). The method was immunoSEQ multiplex PCR; TCRdb's version includes in-frame clones alone and lacks a portion of them. The sample records some 2,000,000 clones, approximately 96% being singletons. Source material: naive CD4+ T cells sorted from blood. Noted subset: CD45RA+ positively selected. The chain uses TRBV7-7 and TRBJ2-2, with a weak D call TRBD2 (5 bases). This TCR was sampled from a man younger than 35 in good health. In DNA form, the CDR3 reads TGTGCTAGCAGCTTAGCGACTACCGGGGAGCTGTTTTTT. Its protein is CASSLATTGELFF.